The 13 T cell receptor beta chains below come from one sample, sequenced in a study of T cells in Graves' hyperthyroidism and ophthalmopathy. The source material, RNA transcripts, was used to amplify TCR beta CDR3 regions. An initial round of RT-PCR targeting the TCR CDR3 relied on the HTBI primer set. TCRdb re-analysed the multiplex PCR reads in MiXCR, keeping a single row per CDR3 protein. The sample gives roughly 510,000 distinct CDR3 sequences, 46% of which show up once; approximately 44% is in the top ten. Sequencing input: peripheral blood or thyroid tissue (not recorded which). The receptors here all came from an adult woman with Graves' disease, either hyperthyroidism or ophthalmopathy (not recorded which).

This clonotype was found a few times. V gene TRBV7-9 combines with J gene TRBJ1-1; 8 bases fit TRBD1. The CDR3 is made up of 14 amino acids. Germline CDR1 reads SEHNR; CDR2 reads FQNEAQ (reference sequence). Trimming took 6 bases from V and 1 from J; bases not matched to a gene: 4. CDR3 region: CASRQDRANTEAFF. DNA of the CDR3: TGTGCCAGCAGACAGGACAGGGCGAACACTGAAGCTTTCTTT. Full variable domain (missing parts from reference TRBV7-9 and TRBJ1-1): DTGVSQNPRHKITKRGQNVTFRCDPISEHNRLYWYRQTLGQGPEFLTYFQNEAQLEKSRLLSDRFSAERPKGSFSTLEIQRTEQGDSAMYLCASRQDRANTEAFFGQGTRLTVV.

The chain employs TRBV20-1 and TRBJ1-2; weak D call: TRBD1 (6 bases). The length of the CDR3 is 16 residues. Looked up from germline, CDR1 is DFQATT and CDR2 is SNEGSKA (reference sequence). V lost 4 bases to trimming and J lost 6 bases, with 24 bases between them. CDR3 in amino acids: CSATPRGTSGDDGYTF. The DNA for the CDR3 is TGCAGTGCTACGCCCAGGGGCACTTCCGGGGACGATGGCTACACCTTC.

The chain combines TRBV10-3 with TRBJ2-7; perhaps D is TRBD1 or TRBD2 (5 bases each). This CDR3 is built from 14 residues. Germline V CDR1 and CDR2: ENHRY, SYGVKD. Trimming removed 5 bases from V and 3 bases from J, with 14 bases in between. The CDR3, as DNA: TGTGCCATCAGTTTCCGGGACGCCAACTACGAGCAGTACTTC. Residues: CAISFRDANYEQYF.

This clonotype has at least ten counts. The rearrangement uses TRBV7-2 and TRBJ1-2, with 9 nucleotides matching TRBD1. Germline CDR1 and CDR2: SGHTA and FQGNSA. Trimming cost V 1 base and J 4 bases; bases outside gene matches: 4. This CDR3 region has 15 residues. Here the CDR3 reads CASSLVPGQGYGYTF. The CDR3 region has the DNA TGTGCCAGCAGCTTAGTTCCGGGACAGGGCTATGGCTACACCTTC.

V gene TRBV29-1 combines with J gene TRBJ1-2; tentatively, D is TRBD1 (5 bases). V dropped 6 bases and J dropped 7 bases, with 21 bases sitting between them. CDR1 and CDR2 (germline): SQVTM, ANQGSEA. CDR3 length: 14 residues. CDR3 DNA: TGCAGCGTGCGGGACGGAGGTGTAGTGGGTGGCTACACCTTC. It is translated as CSVRDGGVVGGYTF.

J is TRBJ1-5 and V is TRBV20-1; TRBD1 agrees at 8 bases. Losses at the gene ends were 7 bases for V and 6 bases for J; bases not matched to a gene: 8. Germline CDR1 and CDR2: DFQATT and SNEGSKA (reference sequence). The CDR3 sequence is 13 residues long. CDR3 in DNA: TGCAGTGTCCGCGGACAGGGTAGTCAGCCCCAGCATTTT. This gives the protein CSVRGQGSQPQHF.

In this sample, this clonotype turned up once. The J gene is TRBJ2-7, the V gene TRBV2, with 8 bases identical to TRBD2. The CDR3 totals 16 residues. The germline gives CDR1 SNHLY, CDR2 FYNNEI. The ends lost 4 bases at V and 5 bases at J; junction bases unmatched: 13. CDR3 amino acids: CASSGGKTSAVNEQYF. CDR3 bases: TGTGCCAGCAGTGGGGGCAAGACTAGCGCGGTGAACGAGCAGTACTTC.

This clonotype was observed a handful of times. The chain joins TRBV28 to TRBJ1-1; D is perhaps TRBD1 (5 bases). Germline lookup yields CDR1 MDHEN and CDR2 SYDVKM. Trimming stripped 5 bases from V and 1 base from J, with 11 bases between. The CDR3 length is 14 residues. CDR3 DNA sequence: TGTGCCAGCAGTGCGGCACAGGAGAACACTGAAGCTTTCTTT. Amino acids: CASSAAQENTEAFF.

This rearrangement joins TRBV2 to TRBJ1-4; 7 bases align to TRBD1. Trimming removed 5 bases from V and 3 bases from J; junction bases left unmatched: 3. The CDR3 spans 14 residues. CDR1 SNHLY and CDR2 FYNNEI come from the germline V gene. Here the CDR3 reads CASSWDRPNEKLFF. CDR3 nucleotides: TGTGCCAGCAGTTGGGACAGACCTAATGAAAAACTGTTTTTT.

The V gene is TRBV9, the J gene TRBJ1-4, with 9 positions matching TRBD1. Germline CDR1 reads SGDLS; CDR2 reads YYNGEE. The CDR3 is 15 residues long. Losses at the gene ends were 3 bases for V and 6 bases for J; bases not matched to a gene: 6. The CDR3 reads CASSASGTGYEKLFF. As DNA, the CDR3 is TGTGCCAGCAGCGCCTCCGGGACAGGGTATGAAAAACTGTTTTTT.

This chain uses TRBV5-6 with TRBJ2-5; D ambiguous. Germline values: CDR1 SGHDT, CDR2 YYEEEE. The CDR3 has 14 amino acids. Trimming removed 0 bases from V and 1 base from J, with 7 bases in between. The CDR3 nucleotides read TGTGCCAGCAGCTTGGGGCGTTTCCAAGAGACCCAGTACTTC. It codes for CASSLGRFQETQYF.

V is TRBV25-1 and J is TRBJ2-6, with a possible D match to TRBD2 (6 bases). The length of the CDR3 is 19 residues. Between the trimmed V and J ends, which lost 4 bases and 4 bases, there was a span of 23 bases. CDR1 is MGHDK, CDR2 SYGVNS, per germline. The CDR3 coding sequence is TGTGCCAGCAGTGTCGGGCGGGGAGGTCTTTATTCCGGGGCCAACGTCCTGACTTTC. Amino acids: CASSVGRGGLYSGANVLTF.

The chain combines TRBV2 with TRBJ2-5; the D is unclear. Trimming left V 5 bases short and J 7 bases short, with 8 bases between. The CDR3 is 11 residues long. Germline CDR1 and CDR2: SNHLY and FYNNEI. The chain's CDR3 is CASSPDRTQYF. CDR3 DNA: TGTGCCAGCAGTCCGGATCGGACCCAGTACTTC.